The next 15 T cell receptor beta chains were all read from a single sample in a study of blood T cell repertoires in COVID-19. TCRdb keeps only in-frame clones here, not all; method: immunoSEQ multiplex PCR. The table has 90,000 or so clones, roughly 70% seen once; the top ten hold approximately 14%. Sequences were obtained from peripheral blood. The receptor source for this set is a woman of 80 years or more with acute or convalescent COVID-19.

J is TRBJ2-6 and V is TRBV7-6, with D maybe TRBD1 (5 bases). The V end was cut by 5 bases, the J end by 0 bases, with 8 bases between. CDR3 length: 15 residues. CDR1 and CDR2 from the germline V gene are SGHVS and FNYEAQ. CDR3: CASSPQGSGANVLTF. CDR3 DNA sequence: TGTGCCAGCAGCCCCCAGGGCTCTGGGGCCAACGTCCTGACTTTC.

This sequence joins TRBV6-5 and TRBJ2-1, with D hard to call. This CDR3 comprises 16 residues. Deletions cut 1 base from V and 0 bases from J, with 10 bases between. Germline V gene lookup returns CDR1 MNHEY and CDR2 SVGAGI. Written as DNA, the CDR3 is TGTGCCAGCAGTTACTGGGCCGAGAGCTCCTACAATGAGCAGTTCTTC. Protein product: CASSYWAESSYNEQFF.

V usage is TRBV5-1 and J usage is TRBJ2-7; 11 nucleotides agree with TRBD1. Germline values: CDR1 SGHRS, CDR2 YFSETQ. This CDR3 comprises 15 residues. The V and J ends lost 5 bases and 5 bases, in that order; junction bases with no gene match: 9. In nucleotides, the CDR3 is TGCGCCAGCAGACAGACCGGGACAGGGGGAAACGAGCAGTACTTC. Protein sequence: CASRQTGTGGNEQYF.

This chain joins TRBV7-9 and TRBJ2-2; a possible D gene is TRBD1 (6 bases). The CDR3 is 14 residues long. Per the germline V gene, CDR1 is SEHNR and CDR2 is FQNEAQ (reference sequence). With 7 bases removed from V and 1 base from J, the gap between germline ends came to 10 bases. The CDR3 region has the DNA TGTGCCAGCAAGGGGGTAGGGAACACCGGGGAGCTGTTTTTT. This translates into CASKGVGNTGELFF.

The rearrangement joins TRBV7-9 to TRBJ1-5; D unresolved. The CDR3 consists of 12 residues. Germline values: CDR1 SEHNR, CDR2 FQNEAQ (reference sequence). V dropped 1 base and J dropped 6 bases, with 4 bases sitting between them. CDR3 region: CASSLGAQPQHF. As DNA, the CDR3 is TGTGCCAGCAGCTTAGGGGCTCAGCCCCAGCATTTT.

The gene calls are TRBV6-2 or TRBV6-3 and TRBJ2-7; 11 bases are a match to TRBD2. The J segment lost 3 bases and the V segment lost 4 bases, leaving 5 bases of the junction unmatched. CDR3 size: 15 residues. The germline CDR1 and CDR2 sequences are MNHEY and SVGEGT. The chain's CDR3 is CASSWLAGGIYEQYF. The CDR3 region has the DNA TGTGCCAGCAGTTGGTTAGCGGGGGGGATCTACGAGCAGTACTTC.

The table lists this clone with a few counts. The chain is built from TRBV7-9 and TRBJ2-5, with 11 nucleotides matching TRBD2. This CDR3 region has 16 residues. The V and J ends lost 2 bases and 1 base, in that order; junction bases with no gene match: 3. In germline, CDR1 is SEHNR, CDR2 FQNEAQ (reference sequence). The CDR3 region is CASSLIGTSGQETQYF. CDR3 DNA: TGTGCCAGCAGCTTAATAGGGACTAGCGGCCAAGAGACCCAGTACTTC.

CDR3 region: CASRDRGDGYTF. CDR3 nucleotides: TGTGCCAGCAGGGACAGGGGGGATGGCTACACCTTC. The V and J genes are TRBV2 and TRBJ1-2, with 10 bases aligning to TRBD1. This CDR3 is 12 amino acids long. J gave up 6 bases and V 6 bases, and 1 base lay outside the gene matches. Germline V CDR1 and CDR2: SNHLY, FYNNEI.

CDR3 residues: CASSPDLWAYGYTF. CDR3 in DNA: TGTGCCAGCTCACCTGATCTTTGGGCCTATGGCTACACCTTC. The chain joins TRBV18 to TRBJ1-2; D uncertain. The ends were cut back, 3 bases at V and 4 bases at J, with 12 bases in the middle. The CDR3 covers 14 residues. CDR1 is KGHSH, CDR2 LQKENI, per germline.

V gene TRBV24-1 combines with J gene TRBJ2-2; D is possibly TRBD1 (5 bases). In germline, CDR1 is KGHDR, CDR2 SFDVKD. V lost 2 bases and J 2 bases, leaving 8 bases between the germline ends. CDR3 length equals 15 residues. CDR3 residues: CATSDSGPNTGELFF. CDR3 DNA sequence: TGTGCCACCAGTGATTCAGGGCCTAACACCGGGGAGCTGTTTTTT.

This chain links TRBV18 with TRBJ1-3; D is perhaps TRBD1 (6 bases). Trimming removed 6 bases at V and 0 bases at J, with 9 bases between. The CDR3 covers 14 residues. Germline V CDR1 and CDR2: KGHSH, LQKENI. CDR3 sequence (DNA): TGTGCCAGCTCTGGGGGGGCCTCTGGAAACACCATATATTTT. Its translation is CASSGGASGNTIYF.

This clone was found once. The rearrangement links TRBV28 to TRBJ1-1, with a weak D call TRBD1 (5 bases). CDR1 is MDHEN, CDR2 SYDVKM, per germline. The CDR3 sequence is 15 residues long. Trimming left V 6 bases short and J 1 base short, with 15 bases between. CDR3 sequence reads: CASRGRGQANTEAFF. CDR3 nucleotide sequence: TGTGCCAGCAGGGGTCGAGGACAAGCGAACACTGAAGCTTTCTTT. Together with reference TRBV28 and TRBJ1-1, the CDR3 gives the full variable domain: DVKVTQSSRYLVKRTGEKVFLECVQDMDHENMFWYRQDPGLGLRLIYFSYDVKMKEKGDIPEGYSVSREKKERFSLILESASTNQTSMYLCASRGRGQANTEAFFGQGTRLTVV.

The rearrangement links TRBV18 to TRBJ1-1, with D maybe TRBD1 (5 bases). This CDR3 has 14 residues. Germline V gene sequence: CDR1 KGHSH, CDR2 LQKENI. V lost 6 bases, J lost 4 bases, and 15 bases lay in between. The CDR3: CASSPTTGITEAFF. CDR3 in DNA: TGTGCCAGCTCGCCAACTACAGGTATCACTGAAGCTTTCTTT.

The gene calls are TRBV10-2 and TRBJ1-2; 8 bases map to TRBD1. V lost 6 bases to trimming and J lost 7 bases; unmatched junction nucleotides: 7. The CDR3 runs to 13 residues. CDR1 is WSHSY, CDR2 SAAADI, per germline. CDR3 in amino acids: CASSPTGDLGYTF. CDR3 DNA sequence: TGCGCCAGCAGCCCGACAGGGGATCTTGGCTACACCTTC.

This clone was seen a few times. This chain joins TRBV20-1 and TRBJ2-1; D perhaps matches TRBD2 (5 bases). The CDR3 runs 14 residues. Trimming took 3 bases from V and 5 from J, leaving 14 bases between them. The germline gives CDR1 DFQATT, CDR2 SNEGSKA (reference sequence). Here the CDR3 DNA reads TGCAGTGCTAGTAGTCGGACGACTAACAATGAGCAGTTCTTC. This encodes CSASSRTTNNEQFF.